One and the same sample provided the 6 T cell receptor beta chains below, sequenced in a study of blood T cell repertoires in COVID-19. The protocol was immunoSEQ multiplex PCR, while the TCRdb copy is restricted to in-frame clones and leaves out a portion. The sample has approximately 270,000 clones; around 85% are singletons. Sequenced: peripheral blood. These receptors all stem from a human donor with COVID-19, enrolled during active disease. The donor label of this sample is uncertain.

This clone was observed at least ten times. This specimen includes other DNA sequences encoding the same CDR3. V and J are TRBV3-1 (or the pseudogene TRBV3-2) and TRBJ1-1; D is perhaps TRBD1 (5 bases). The CDR3 totals 15 residues. Trimming removed 0 bases from V and 3 bases from J, with 11 bases in between. Germline values: CDR1 LGHDT, CDR2 YNNKEL (reference sequence). CDR3 amino acids: CASSQDGGVDTEAFF. The CDR3 DNA follows: TGTGCCAGCAGCCAAGATGGGGGGGTCGACACTGAAGCTTTCTTT.

This clone occurred once. The gene calls are TRBV2 and TRBJ2-2; no definite D call. CDR3 length equals 15 residues. The germline V gene encodes CDR1 SNHLY and CDR2 FYNNEI. The ends were cut back, 1 base at V and 6 bases at J, with 12 bases in the middle. CDR3 nucleotides: TGTGCCAGCAGTGAAGTTAGCAAGGCCTCCGGGGAGCTGTTTTTT. Amino acid sequence: CASSEVSKASGELFF. Drawing the rest from reference TRBV2 and TRBJ2-2, the complete variable domain is EPEVTQTPSHQVTQMGQEVILRCVPISNHLYFYWYRQILGQKVEFLVSFYNNEISEKSEIFDDQFSVERPDGSNFTLKIRSTKLEDSAMYFCASSEVSKASGELFFGEGSRLTVL.

This clone turned up a few times. The chain recombines TRBV27 with TRBJ1-1, with D maybe TRBD1 (6 bases). Trimming left V 8 bases short and J 5 bases short, with 21 bases between. CDR1 and CDR2 from the germline V gene are MNHEY and SMNVEV (reference sequence). The CDR3 runs to 15 residues. CDR3 in amino acids: CASAPQQGIGTEAFF. In DNA form, the CDR3 reads TGTGCCAGCGCCCCCCAACAGGGAATAGGAACTGAAGCTTTCTTT.

This clone was recorded a few times. The chain is built from TRBV10-3 and TRBJ1-2, with D possibly being TRBD1 (5 bases). There are 15 residues in the CDR3. Trimming cost V 0 bases and J 0 bases, with 8 bases left between them. Germline lookup yields CDR1 ENHRY and CDR2 SYGVKD. The DNA for the CDR3 is TGTGCCATCAGTGAGTCAGGGGCCACTAACTATGGCTACACCTTC. Protein product: CAISESGATNYGYTF.

This chain joins TRBV2 and TRBJ2-1; D unclear. The V end lost 4 bases, the J end lost 4 bases, and 11 bases lay between the germline ends. The CDR3 extends over 14 amino acids. CDR1 SNHLY and CDR2 FYNNEI come from the germline V gene. The CDR3 loop reads CASSVLPLYNEQFF. The DNA for the CDR3 is TGTGCCAGCAGTGTCCTCCCCCTATACAATGAGCAGTTCTTC.

This rearrangement joins TRBV5-4 to TRBJ2-3; 13 bases are shared with TRBD2. V trimming: 4 bases; J trimming: 4 bases; junction bases outside the gene matches: 6. The germline gives CDR1 SGHNT, CDR2 YYREEE (reference sequence). The length of the CDR3 is 16 residues. The CDR3 is CASSQRTSGSPDTQYF. CDR3 nucleotide sequence: TGTGCCAGCAGCCAAAGGACTAGCGGGAGTCCAGATACGCAGTATTTT.